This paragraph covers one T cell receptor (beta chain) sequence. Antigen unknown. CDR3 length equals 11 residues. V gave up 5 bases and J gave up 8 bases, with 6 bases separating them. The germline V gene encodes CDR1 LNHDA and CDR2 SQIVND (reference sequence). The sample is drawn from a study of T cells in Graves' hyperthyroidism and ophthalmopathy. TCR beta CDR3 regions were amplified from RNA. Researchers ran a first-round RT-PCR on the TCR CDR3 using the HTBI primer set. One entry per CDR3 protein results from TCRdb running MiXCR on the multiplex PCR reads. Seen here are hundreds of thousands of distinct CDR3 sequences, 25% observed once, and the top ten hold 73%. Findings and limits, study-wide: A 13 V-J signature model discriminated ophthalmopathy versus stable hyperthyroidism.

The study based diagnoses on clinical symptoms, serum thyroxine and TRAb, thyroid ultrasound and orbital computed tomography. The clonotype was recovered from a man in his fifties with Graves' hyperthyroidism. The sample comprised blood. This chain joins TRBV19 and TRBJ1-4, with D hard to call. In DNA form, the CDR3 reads TGTGCCAGTAGTCTGGCCGAAAAACTGTTTTTT. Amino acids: CASSLAEKLFF.